This T cell receptor beta chain was sequenced for a study of T cell repertoires in cytomegalovirus infection. Overall study context: HLA-C-restricted CMV epitopes, recently identified, and well-studied HLA-B-restricted ones were used by the study. Indications of both CMV infection and matching HLA type were provided by public TCR beta signatures.

TCRdb reprocessed the reads with MiXCR, giving one entry per CDR3 protein. The sample holds some 350,000 distinct CDR3 sequences, around 29% seen once. J lost 3 bases, V lost 6 bases, and 9 bases had no gene match. The CDR3 covers 16 residues. The germline gives CDR1 LNHDA, CDR2 SQIVND (reference sequence). To note about this clonotype: Its antigen is undetermined.

Study conclusions and caveats: HLA-C-restricted CMV clonotypes gave the most frequent clonotype in two of eight donors.

The sequences come from cultured PBMCs, collected from culture after CMV antigen stimulation. This clonotype originated in a human donor in good health (CMV status not recorded). Some clones in this sample may be carry-over from other donors' samples. This chain uses TRBV19 with TRBJ1-5, with 9 bases fitting TRBD1. The CDR3 spells CASRPGTGRPNQPQHF. The CDR3 nucleotides are TGTGCCAGTAGACCCGGGACAGGGAGGCCCAATCAGCCCCAGCATTTT.